This T cell receptor beta chain was sequenced for a study of T cell responses to AZD1222 COVID-19 vaccine (dated by TCRdb to 2020 to 2022). At the level of the whole study: AZD1222 recipients given second doses at about 4 weeks or at about 12 weeks were pooled, since spike-specific TCR depth and breadth were not found to differ between the two schedules. A total of 233 trial participants underwent TCR sequencing, of whom around 200 received two doses of AZD1222 and around 26 received two doses of the MenACWY control vaccine. Trial participants were enrolled by age into 18-55, 56-69 and 70-plus year subgroups, with 148, 28 and 57 TCR-sequenced participants respectively.

The full study reports these points: Because no day 14 peak-response samples were available, the repertoires could be characterized only after the peak T cell response. Conclusions about previously exposed vaccinees were limited because only five to seven AZD1222 recipients were SARS-CoV-2 seropositive at baseline. Participants were mostly white British, with more females than males. The authors suggested clonal diversity may have been underestimated. After two AZD1222 doses, both the breadth and the depth of spike-specific TCRs were significantly higher than at day 0 and than in MenACWY recipients. The vaccine-associated CD4 TCRs covered the entire spike protein, and the dominant responses fell in regions 160-218 and 743-854. In the small 56-69-year group, the increase in depth fell short of significance, most likely because of low power. Reportedly, close to half of the unique spike-specific TCRs recognized epitopes lying outside the regions that are mutated in the B.1.351 and B.1.1.7 variants.

This specimen's time point label, per the study, means: baseline before first vaccination. Samples from vaccinated people were obtained from the UK trials COV001 and COV002, which included a single-blind randomized controlled phase 2/3 trial of AZD1222 (ChAdOx1 nCoV-19) in healthy adults. For TCRbeta chain sequencing, PBMC samples were collected from trial participants at day 0 and at day 28 after the second dose. The CDR3 regions of human TCRbeta chains were analyzed by immunosequencing. On the authors' methods: TCRs in the repertoires were compared against a reference library of SARS-CoV-2-specific TCRs that had been generated with the MIRA antigen-specificity platform. Breadth was defined as the fraction of unique TCRs that were SARS-CoV-2-associated, and depth was defined as the fraction of total T cells that were SARS-CoV-2-associated. Using the MIRA data, each spike-specific TCR was assigned both to the spike region to which the TCR was reactive and to a CD4 or CD8 class. Log10-transformed breadth and depth values were compared by one-way ANOVA with Sidak's multiple comparisons tests. TCRdb stores this immuneACCESS table with in-frame sequences only. Part of the clones is absent; in the studies checked, under half of the shortfall reflects unresolved V genes, and no reason is known for the rest. V and J calls and clone size come straight from that table; D and trimming were deduced from the DNA. The sample contains about 120,000 clones, around 89% of them found a single time. Under 4.5% of the sample is taken by the ten largest.

Points on this clone: Its antigen is unknown. One base away there is no much larger clone; base qualities are not given.

The material sequenced was peripheral blood, taken on day 0 of AZD1222 vaccination. This clonotype was sampled from an adult in good health.

The nucleotides read TGTGCCAGCAGACCTAGGACAGGGCTGGGCACTGAAGCTTTCTTT. Its protein is CASRPRTGLGTEAFF. The chain is assembled from TRBV7-2 and TRBJ1-1, with TRBD1 matching 8 junction bases. The CDR3, cysteine through phenylalanine, is 15 amino acids long. Left in the record is the CDR3 DNA by itself, 45 bases read in frame from the first base. The junction shows trimming of 6 bases on V and 4 bases on J, and the gene matches do not reach 10 bases of it. CDR1 is given as SGHTA and CDR2 as FQGNSA, both from the germline V gene.